The 5 T cell receptor beta chains below all came from one sample that was sequenced in a study of T cells in Graves' hyperthyroidism and ophthalmopathy. The source material, RNA transcripts, was used to amplify TCR beta CDR3 regions. First-round RT-PCR targeting the TCR CDR3 was performed with the HTBI primer set. One entry per CDR3 protein, called by TCRdb with MiXCR from the multiplex PCR reads. Here the sample spans more than 500,000 distinct CDR3 sequences, roughly 14% being singletons. Source material: blood. Source of these receptors: a woman aged 40 to 50 with Graves' ophthalmopathy.

In its sample, this clonotype was seen many times. V and J are TRBV12-3 or TRBV12-4 and TRBJ2-2, with D maybe TRBD1 (6 bases). The CDR3 is made up of 14 amino acids. Trimming took off 7 bases at V and 3 bases at J, with 12 bases between the two ends. CDR3 DNA sequence: TGTGCCAGCACCCTCCACAGGGACACCGGGGAGCTGTTTTTT. It specifies CASTLHRDTGELFF.

This clonotype appeared many times. The chain combines TRBV6-2 or TRBV6-3 with TRBJ1-2, with D possibly matching TRBD1 (5 bases). Germline V CDR1 and CDR2: MNHEY, SVGEGT. Trimming pared 6 bases from V and 13 bases from J, leaving 18 bases between. The CDR3 spans 12 residues. The CDR3 is CASSKRDFLGTF. Here the CDR3 DNA reads TGTGCCAGCAGCAAAAGGGACTTCCTGGGCACCTTC.

This clonotype was seen a single time. The chain couples TRBV6-5 to TRBJ2-7; D is perhaps TRBD1 (6 bases). Per the germline V gene, CDR1 is MNHEY and CDR2 is SVGAGI. The germline V and J ends were trimmed by 3 bases and 4 bases, with 16 bases remaining between them. This CDR3 has 15 amino acids. DNA of the CDR3: TGTGCCAGCAGTTATAGGGAACAGGGCCCATACGAGCAGTACTTC. It encodes CASSYREQGPYEQYF.

This clonotype was detected a few times. A much larger clone is a single base away; this may be a read error. The chain carries TRBV28 and TRBJ2-5; 7 nucleotides align to TRBD2. V was pared by 4 bases and J by 1 base, with 9 bases of the junction left unmatched. CDR3 length: 16 amino acids. In germline, CDR1 is MDHEN, CDR2 SYDVKM. The CDR3 coding sequence is TGTGCCAGCAGTTCCCAGACTAGCTGGAGCCAAGAGACCCAGTACTTC. Its translation: CASSSQTSWSQETQYF.

The table lists this clonotype with many counts. The V gene is TRBV7-9, the J gene TRBJ1-1; 7 nucleotides match TRBD1. This CDR3 has 15 residues. After removal of 4 bases from V and 1 base from J, the junction contained 6 bases not matched to a gene. The V gene's germline CDR1 is SEHNR and CDR2 FQNEAQ (reference sequence). The CDR3 nucleotides are TGTGCCAGCAGCTCATGGGACAGATCGAACACTGAAGCTTTCTTT. Translation: CASSSWDRSNTEAFF.